The T cell receptor beta chain described here comes from a study of shared clonotypes between healthy human individuals. Study-wide results and caveats: In general, naive subsets displayed greater estimated richness than memory subsets did.

The data were produced by immunoSEQ multiplex PCR, yet TCRdb's version contains in-frame clones alone and is incomplete. This sample has some 790,000 clones, with 72% found just once. The CDR3 length is 11 residues. Germline V gene lookup returns CDR1 MDHEN and CDR2 SYDVKM. V was clipped by 6 bases and J by 3 bases, with 6 bases between them. The study drew all its donors from Caucasian adults living in Nashville, Tennessee. This clone has a handful of counts. Its specificity is unknown. Additional DNA sequences in this sample encode the identical CDR3. Sequencing input: memory CD4+ T cells sorted from blood. The sample's subset: CD45RA-negative fraction. This chain connects TRBV28 to TRBJ2-7; no clear D gene. This TCR was recovered from a woman aged 25-40 years in good health. DNA for the CDR3: TGTGCCAGCAGCCGCCGCTACGAGCAGTACTTC. Protein product: CASSRRYEQYF. Looking up the rest from reference TRBV28 and TRBJ2-7 gives the full variable domain: DVKVTQSSRYLVKRTGEKVFLECVQDMDHENMFWYRQDPGLGLRLIYFSYDVKMKEKGDIPEGYSVSREKKERFSLILESASTNQTSMYLCASSRRYEQYFGPGTRLTVT.